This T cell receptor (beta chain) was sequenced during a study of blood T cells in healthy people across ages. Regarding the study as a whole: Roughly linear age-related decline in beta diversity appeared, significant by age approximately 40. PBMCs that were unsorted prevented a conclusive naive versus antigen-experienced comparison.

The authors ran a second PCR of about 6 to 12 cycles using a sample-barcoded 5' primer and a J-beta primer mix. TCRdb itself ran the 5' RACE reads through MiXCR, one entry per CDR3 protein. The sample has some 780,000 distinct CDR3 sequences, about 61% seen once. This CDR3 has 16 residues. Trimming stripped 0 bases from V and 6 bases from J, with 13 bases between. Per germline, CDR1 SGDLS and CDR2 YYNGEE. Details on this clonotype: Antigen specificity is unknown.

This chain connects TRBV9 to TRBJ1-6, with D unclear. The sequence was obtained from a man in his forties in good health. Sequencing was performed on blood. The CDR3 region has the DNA TGTGCCAGCAGCGTAGAGATGGAGCTGGTTAATTCACCCCTCCACTTT. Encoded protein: CASSVEMELVNSPLHF. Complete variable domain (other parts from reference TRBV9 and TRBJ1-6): DSGVTQTPKHLITATGQRVTLRCSPRSGDLSVYWYQQSLDQGLQFLIQYYNGEERAKGNILERFSAQQFPDLHSELNLSSLELGDSALYFCASSVEMELVNSPLHFGNGTRLTVT.